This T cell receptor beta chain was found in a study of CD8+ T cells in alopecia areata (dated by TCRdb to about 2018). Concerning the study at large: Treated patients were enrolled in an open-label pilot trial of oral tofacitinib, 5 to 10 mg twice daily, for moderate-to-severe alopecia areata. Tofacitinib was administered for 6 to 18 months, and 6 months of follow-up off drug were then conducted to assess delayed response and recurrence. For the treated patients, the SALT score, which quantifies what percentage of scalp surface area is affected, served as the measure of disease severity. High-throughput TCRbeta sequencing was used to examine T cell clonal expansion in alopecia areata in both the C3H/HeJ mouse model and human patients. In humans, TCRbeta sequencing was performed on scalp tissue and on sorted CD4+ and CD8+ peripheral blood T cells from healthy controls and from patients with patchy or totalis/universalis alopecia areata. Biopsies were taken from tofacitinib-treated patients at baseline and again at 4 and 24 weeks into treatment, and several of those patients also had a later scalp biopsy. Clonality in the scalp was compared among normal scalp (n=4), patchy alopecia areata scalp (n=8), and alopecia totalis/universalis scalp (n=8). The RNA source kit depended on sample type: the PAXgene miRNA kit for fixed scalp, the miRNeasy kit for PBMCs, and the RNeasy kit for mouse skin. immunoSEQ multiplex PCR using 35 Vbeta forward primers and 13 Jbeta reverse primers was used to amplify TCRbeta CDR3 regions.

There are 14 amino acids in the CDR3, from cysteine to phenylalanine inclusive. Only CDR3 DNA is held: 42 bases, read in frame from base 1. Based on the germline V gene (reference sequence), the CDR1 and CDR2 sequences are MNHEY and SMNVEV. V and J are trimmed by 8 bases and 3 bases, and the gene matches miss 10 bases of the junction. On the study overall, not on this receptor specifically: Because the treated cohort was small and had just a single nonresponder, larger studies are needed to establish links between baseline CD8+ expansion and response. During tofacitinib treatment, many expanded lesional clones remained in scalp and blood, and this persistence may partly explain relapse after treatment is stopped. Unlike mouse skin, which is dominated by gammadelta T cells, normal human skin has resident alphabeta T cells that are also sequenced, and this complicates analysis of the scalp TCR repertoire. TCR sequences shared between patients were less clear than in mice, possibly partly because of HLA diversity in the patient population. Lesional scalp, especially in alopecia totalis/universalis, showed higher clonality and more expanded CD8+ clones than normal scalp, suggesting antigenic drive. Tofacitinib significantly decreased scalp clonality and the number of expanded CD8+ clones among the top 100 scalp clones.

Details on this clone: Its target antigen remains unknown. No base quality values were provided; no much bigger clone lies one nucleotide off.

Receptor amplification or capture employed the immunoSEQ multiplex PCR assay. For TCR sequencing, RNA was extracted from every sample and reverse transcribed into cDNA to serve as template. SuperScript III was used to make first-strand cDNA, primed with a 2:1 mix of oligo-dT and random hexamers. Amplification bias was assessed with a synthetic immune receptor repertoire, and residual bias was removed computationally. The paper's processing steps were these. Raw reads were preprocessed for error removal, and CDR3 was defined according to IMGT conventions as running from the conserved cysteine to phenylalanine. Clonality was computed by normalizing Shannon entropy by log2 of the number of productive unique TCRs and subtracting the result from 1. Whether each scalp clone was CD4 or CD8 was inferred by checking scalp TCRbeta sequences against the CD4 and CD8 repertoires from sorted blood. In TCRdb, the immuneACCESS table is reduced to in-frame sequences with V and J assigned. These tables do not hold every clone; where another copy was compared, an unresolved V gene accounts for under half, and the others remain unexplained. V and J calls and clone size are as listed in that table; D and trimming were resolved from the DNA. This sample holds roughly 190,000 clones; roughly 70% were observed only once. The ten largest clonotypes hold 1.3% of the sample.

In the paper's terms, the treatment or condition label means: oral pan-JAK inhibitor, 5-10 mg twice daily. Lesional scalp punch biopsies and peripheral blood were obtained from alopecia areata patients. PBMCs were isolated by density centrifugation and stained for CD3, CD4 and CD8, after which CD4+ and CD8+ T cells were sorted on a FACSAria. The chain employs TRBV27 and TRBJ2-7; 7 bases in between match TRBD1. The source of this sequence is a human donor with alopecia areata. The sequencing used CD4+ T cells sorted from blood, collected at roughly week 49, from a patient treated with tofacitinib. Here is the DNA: TGTGCCAGCGGAGACAGGGCACCGGACTACGAGCAGTACTTC. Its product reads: CASGDRAPDYEQYF.